This entry describes one T cell receptor beta chain. This sample is part of a study of blood T cell repertoires in COVID-19. Using immunoSEQ multiplex PCR, the repertoire was profiled, and TCRdb retains in-frame clones only, with some absent. The table includes roughly 200,000 clones, roughly 86% detected once. V was shortened by 0 bases and J by 4 bases, with 6 bases between the two germline ends. The CDR3 consists of 13 residues. CDR1 SNHLY and CDR2 FYNNEI come from the germline V gene. The sequence was collected from a man aged 40-49 years with acute COVID-19. The rearrangement uses TRBV2 and TRBJ1-2, with D possibly being TRBD1 (6 bases). Sequencing was performed on PBMCs or T cells enriched from blood (not recorded which). The CDR3 reads CASSEARGYGYTF. The CDR3 DNA follows: TGTGCCAGCAGTGAAGCCAGGGGCTATGGCTACACCTTC.